This TCR beta chain was profiled in a study of T-cell memory formation after mild COVID-19 (dated by TCRdb to the early 2020s). Looking at the study overall: TCR sequence clusters from the two donors were largely donor specific. Longitudinal TCRalpha and TCRbeta repertoire sequencing tracked T-cell clones expanding and contracting after mild COVID-19 in two donors. Two young, previously healthy adult volunteers, one female and one male, were included in the cohort. Here is what the overall study found, with its caveats: SARS-CoV-2 specificity of the second-wave clones peaking on day 37 was not confirmed. Contracting CD4+ clones were located mainly in the CM and EM memory subsets, whereas CD8+ clones were found to be enriched in EMRA. Some responding clones were found in pre-infection memory, which suggests that pre-existing cross-reactive memory T cells took part in the SARS-CoV-2 response. Clones contracting from day 15 to 85 had balanced CD4/CD8 phenotypes, while a second wave expanding from day 15 to 37 was biased towards CD4+. Only two mild cases were covered in the study, and larger cohorts including severe cases with pre-infection samples were considered necessary.

This clonotype has just a few counts. Its specific antigen is unknown. No qualities accompany the bases; no much larger clone lies one base away. The sequencing machine was an Illumina NovaSeq 6000. TCRalpha and TCRbeta cDNA libraries were constructed by 5'RACE with constant-segment primers, with sample barcodes and unique molecular identifiers being introduced. RNA was extracted from every sample with Trizol reagent. Amplification of the libraries took two PCR steps, and the second step added a second sample barcode plus Illumina TruSeq adapters. Sequencing of the libraries was done on an Illumina NovaSeq, producing 2 x 150 bp paired-end reads. The authors processed their data as follows. Demultiplexing of reads and collapsing into UMI-guided consensus sequences were performed with migec v1.2.7. Using mixcr v2.1.11, UMI consensuses were aligned to TRA and TRB V and J templates and then assembled into clonotypes. Clonotypes were classified as expanded or contracted when called significant by both edgeR and NoisET, with noise models trained on biological replicates. edgeR calls used a false discovery rate-adjusted p below 0.01 and a log2 fold-change threshold of 1. As an exploratory analysis of dynamics, PCA with hierarchical clustering was applied to max-normalized trajectories of the 1000 most abundant clonotypes. Separately sequenced CD4+ and CD8+ repertoires were used to assign the CD4 or CD8 phenotype of responding clones. TCRdb redid the processing of the public reads, applying fastp at Q25 and MiXCR, and retained in-frame beta chains. Entries that share a CDR3 protein sequence are merged under the most common genes and DNA. These V and J calls rely on TCRdb rather than the paper's analysis. For this sample there are 250,000 or so distinct CDR3 sequences; over 9% appear just once. Around 23% of the sample is in the top ten clones.

Ficoll-Paque density gradient centrifugation was the method used to isolate PBMCs. The sample was PBMCs or a T cell subset sorted from them (not recorded which). This sequence originates from a man younger than 35 who had mild COVID-19 (a few samples of this study predate the infection). The sample titles of this study are shuffled in the database, so cell type and time point are left out; the donor was told from shared clones.

CDR3 reads: CSAPRPGGGETQYF. The DNA reads TGCAGTGCTCCAAGACCGGGCGGGGGCGAGACCCAGTACTTC. In this chain, TRBV20-1 is recombined with TRBJ2-5; the D segment could be TRBD2, given 7 matching bases. The CDR3 has 14 amino acids, counting the end cysteine and phenylalanine. This entry keeps only the CDR3 DNA: 42 bases, framed from base 1. CDR1 DFQATT and CDR2 SNEGSKA were looked up in the germline V gene (reference sequence). Trimming costs V 5 bases and J 5 bases, and their ends lie 18 bases apart.